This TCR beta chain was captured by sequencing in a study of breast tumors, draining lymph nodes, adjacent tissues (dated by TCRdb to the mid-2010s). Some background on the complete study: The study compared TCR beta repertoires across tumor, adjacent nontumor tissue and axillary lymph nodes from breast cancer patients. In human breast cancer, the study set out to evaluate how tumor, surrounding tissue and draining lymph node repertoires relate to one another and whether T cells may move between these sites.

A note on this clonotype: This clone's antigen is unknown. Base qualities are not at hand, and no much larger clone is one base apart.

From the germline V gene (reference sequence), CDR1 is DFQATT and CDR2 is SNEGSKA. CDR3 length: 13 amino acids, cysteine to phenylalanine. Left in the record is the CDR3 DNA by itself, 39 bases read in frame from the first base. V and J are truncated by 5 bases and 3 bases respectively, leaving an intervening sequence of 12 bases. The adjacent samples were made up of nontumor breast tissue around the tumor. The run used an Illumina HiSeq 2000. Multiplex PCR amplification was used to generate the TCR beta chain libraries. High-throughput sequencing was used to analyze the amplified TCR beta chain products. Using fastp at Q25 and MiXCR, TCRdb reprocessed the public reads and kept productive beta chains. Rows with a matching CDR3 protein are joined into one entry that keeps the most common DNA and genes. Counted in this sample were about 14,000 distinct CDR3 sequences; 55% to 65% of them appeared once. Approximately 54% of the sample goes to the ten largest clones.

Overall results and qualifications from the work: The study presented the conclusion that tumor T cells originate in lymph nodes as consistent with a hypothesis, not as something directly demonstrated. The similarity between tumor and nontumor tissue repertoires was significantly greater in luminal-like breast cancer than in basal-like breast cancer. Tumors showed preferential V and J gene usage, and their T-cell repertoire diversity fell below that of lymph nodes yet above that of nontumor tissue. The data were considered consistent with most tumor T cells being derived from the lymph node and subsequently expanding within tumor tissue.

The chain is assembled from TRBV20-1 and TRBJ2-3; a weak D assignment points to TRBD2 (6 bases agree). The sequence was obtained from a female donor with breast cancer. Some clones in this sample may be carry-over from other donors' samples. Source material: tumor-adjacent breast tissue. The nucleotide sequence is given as TGCAGTGCTCAACGGGAGCTGACAGATACGCAGTATTTT. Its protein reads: CSAQRELTDTQYF.